This TCR beta chain stems from a study of CD8+CD57+ T cells in acquired aplastic anemia. CDR1 DFQATT and CDR2 SNEGSKA come from the germline V gene (reference sequence). V lost 6 bases, J lost 3 bases, and 12 bases lay in between. CDR3 length equals 12 residues. TCR beta VDJ and CDR3 were profiled, and genomic DNA was the template. TCRdb used MiXCR to reprocess the reads, holding one entry per CDR3 protein. The sample has 150,000 to 200,000 distinct CDR3 sequences, 55% to 70% seen once. The sequenced sample was sorted CD4+, CD8+, or CD8+CD57+ T cells (not recorded which) from PBMCs. V usage is TRBV20-1 and J usage is TRBJ2-7; no definite D call. The sequence derives from a human donor in good health. The CDR3 DNA sequence: TGCAGTGCACGAAGGGCACTCTACGAGCAGTACTTC. This gives the protein CSARRALYEQYF.